This T cell receptor (beta chain) was identified in a study of shared clonotypes between healthy human individuals. Concerning this clone: Its antigen remains unknown.

Trimming took off 5 bases at V and 4 bases at J, with 9 bases between the two ends. Germline-derived CDR1 and CDR2 are MDHEN and SYDVKM. The CDR3 sequence is 12 residues long. Study-wide points: Sharing across a handful of donors was seen in roughly 5% of naive CD4 clonotypes. Represented diversity (both genetic and exposure-history) was limited by the small number of donors. The authors sampled blood alone, and tissue repertoires likely differ.

Clones were sequenced by immunoSEQ multiplex PCR, and TCRdb holds only the in-frame ones, with some missing. Counted here are approximately 720,000 clones, 72% occurring once; the ten biggest clones make up 1.5% to 2%. None of the donors, who were healthy HIV-negative adults, had recently had acute infections or vaccinations. The chain joins TRBV28 to TRBJ2-7; no clear D gene. The sequenced material came from memory CD4+ T cells sorted from blood. Subset: CD45RA-negative fraction. The TCR originated in a woman aged 30 to 39 in good health. The CDR3 DNA reads TGTGCCAGCAGTCGAGACGGTTACGAGCAGTACTTC. Its protein is CASSRDGYEQYF. Complete variable domain (other parts from reference TRBV28 and TRBJ2-7): DVKVTQSSRYLVKRTGEKVFLECVQDMDHENMFWYRQDPGLGLRLIYFSYDVKMKEKGDIPEGYSVSREKKERFSLILESASTNQTSMYLCASSRDGYEQYFGPGTRLTVT.